A single T cell receptor beta chain is shown here with its context. This clone was recorded once. This clone's antigen is unknown. Per-nucleotide qualities are absent, and no much larger clonotype sits a single base away. The data originate from a study of cytomegalovirus exposure and HLA in healthy donors (dated by TCRdb to about 2017). As for the study more broadly: A later analysis indicated that the 100 to 150 validation repertoires were generated on the platform also employed for the approximately 670 repertoires of the first cohort. In addition to the first cohort of 666 subjects, a separate validation cohort of 120 different subjects was used. High-throughput TCR immunosequencing, statistical association of individual TCRs with disease status, and machine learning were combined to predict cytomegalovirus infection status. The aim of the study was to test whether cataloging public T cell receptors could identify signatures of past pathogen exposure.

Here is what the overall study found, with its caveats: Three of the identified cytomegalovirus-associated TCR beta chains were confirmed in vitro to be specific for cytomegalovirus antigens. According to the authors, the approach could potentially be generalized to other disease states and immunological phenotypes. A later analysis had no HLA typing for the validation cohort, so co-occurrence there was scored across all 110 or so repertoires. The classifier was reported to diagnose cytomegalovirus status with high specificity and sensitivity in both the original and validation cohorts. The study listed 150 to 200 TCR beta chains as associated with cytomegalovirus. Across donors, most TCR sequences were observed very rarely, whereas some public TCRs were present in many individuals. Of the cluster scores, about 94% were above 0 in a later analysis, which found that TCRs clustered in the first cohort also tended to co-occur in the 95 to 150 validation repertoires.

Library preparation was by the immunoSEQ multiplex PCR assay. The published analysis was carried out like this. A statistical classification framework was built for diagnosing cytomegalovirus status from the catalog of TCR beta chain sequences. The clones in this table, taken by TCRdb from immuneACCESS, are in-frame only. Not every clone is retained; where verified, under half of the shortfall comes from an unresolved V gene, and the cause of the rest is unknown. V, J and clone size were drawn from that table, and D and trimming were deduced from the DNA. The sample contains some 200,000 clones, about 89% of them found a single time. 7.2% of the sample is taken by the ten largest. The donors were included in the validation cohort of 100 to 150 subjects, a group kept apart from the roughly 690-subject first cohort. Between the V and J ends, shortened by 1 base and 2 bases respectively, the junction contains 11 bases. Reading from cysteine to phenylalanine, the CDR3 counts 15 amino acids. The kept DNA is CDR3 alone, 45 bases in frame from the first base. CDR1 is given as SGHVS and CDR2 as FQNEAQ, both from the germline V gene.

This TCR derives from a man aged 30 to 39 in good health and CMV-seropositive. The sequencing input was PBMCs. The rearranged chain carries TRBV7-8 and TRBJ1-2; a confident D gene designation cannot be given. The nucleotide sequence reads TGTGCCAGCAGCTTAGATGAGGCACCGAACTATGGCTACACCTTC. It translates to CASSLDEAPNYGYTF.